This TCR beta chain was profiled in a study of identical twins. This CDR3 spans 18 amino acids. Germline CDR1 is MDHEN and CDR2 is SYDVKM. Trimming pared 6 bases from V and 3 bases from J, leaving 21 bases between. MiXCR was run by TCRdb on the 5' RACE reads, yielding one entry per CDR3 protein. The table lists approximately 630,000 distinct CDR3 sequences, under 8.5% of them singletons, with less than 2% in the top ten. This sample also belongs to another study, concerning yellow fever vaccine responses in identical twins.

Sequencing was done on a sample of PBMCs. The chain uses TRBV28 and TRBJ2-6; perhaps TRBD2 as D (7 bases). The origin of this receptor is a woman under 30 in good health. CDR3 sequence reads: CASSLWGGTLYGANVLTF. Here the CDR3 DNA reads TGTGCCAGCAGCCTCTGGGGGGGGACACTCTATGGGGCCAACGTCCTGACTTTC.